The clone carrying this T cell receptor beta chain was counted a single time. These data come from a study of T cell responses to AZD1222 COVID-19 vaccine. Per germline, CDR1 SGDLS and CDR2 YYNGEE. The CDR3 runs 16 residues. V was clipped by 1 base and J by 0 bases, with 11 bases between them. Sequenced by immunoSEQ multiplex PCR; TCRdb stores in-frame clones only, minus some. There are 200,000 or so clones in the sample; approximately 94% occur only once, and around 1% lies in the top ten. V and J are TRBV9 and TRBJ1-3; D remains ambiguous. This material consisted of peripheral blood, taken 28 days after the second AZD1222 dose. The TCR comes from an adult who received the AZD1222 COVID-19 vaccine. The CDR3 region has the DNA TGTGCCAGCAGCGTAACCGGGCCCATCTCTGGAAACACCATATATTTT. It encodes CASSVTGPISGNTIYF. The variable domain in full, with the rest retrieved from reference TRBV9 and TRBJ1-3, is DSGVTQTPKHLITATGQRVTLRCSPRSGDLSVYWYQQSLDQGLQFLIQYYNGEERAKGNILERFSAQQFPDLHSELNLSSLELGDSALYFCASSVTGPISGNTIYFGEGSWLTVV.